These 26 T cell receptor beta chains were all obtained from the same sample, sequenced in a study of blood T cell repertoires in COVID-19. Profiling relied on immunoSEQ multiplex PCR, and the TCRdb table lists in-frame clones only, not all of them. The data contain a few hundred thousand clones, around 91% of them singletons. Input material: PBMCs or T cells enriched from blood (not recorded which). The receptors come from a man aged 30 to 45 who had been exposed to COVID-19.

The chain employs TRBV5-6 and TRBJ2-1; tentative D call: TRBD2 (7 bases). Trimming took 8 bases from V and 2 from J, leaving 11 bases between them. In germline, CDR1 is SGHDT, CDR2 YYEEEE. The CDR3 spans 13 residues. CDR3 residues: CASGEGAYNEQFF. The CDR3 region has the DNA TGTGCCAGTGGGGAGGGGGCCTACAATGAGCAGTTCTTC.

V usage is TRBV6-2 or TRBV6-3 and J usage is TRBJ2-2; D remains unclear. This CDR3 has 13 amino acids. Looked up from germline, CDR1 is MNHEY and CDR2 is SVGEGT. Trimming took off 5 bases at V and 7 bases at J, with 11 bases between the two ends. The CDR3 DNA reads TGTGCCAGCAGTACCCGGCTAGGCGGGGAGCTGTTTTTT. Amino acids: CASSTRLGGELFF.

The chain combines TRBV28 with TRBJ1-6, with 8 bases identical to TRBD1. Germline CDR1 and CDR2: MDHEN and SYDVKM. This CDR3 is built from 17 residues. Trimming removed 3 bases from V and 0 bases from J; junction bases left unmatched: 4. The chain's CDR3 is CASSFLQGDSYNSPLHF. The CDR3 DNA reads TGTGCCAGCAGTTTCCTACAGGGGGACTCCTATAATTCACCCCTCCACTTT. Together with reference TRBV28 and TRBJ1-6, the CDR3 gives the full variable domain: DVKVTQSSRYLVKRTGEKVFLECVQDMDHENMFWYRQDPGLGLRLIYFSYDVKMKEKGDIPEGYSVSREKKERFSLILESASTNQTSMYLCASSFLQGDSYNSPLHFGNGTRLTVT.

The chain joins TRBV7-3 to TRBJ1-1; D remains ambiguous. Trimming took off 0 bases at V and 2 bases at J, with 7 bases between the two ends. Germline V gives CDR1 SGHTA, CDR2 FQGTGA. The CDR3 has 14 residues. CDR3 in amino acids: CASSLTAANTEAFF. CDR3 in DNA: TGTGCCAGCAGCTTAACTGCGGCTAACACTGAAGCTTTCTTT.

The chain recombines TRBV10-3 with TRBJ1-1; perhaps TRBD1 as D (5 bases). Deletions cut 0 bases from V and 4 bases from J, with 6 bases between. Germline V gene data show CDR1 as ENHRY and CDR2 as SYGVKD. The CDR3 runs 13 residues. Written as DNA, the CDR3 is TGTGCCATCAGTGAGTCGCAGGGCACTGAAGCTTTCTTT. This gives the protein CAISESQGTEAFF.

The rearrangement uses TRBV5-5 and TRBJ2-3; TRBD1 aligns across 9 bases. The CDR3 totals 15 residues. CDR1 and CDR2 from the germline V gene are SGHKS and YYEKEE (reference sequence). V shed 6 bases, J shed 3 bases, and the junction held 8 bases outside the gene matches. In DNA, the CDR3 is TGTGCCAGCACTTCCGGGACAGGGAGGACAGATACGCAGTATTTT. Encoded protein: CASTSGTGRTDTQYF.

The CDR3 DNA follows: TGTGCCAGCAGCTTAGCGGGACAGGTCTACGAGCAGTACTTC. It encodes CASSLAGQVYEQYF. The chain uses TRBV7-9 and TRBJ2-7; 8 bases map to TRBD1. The CDR3 is 14 amino acids. Trimming at V came to 0 bases and at J to 3 bases, leaving 1 base not matched to a gene. Germline V CDR1 and CDR2: SEHNR, FQNEAQ (reference sequence).

The chain is built from TRBV11-2 and TRBJ1-4; D unresolved. The CDR3 runs to 14 residues. The ends were cut back, 1 base at V and 8 bases at J, with 11 bases in the middle. Germline assignment: CDR1 SGHAT and CDR2 FQNNGV. In DNA form, the CDR3 reads TGTGCCAGCAGCTTAGGGCGGCAAGCGGAAAAACTGTTTTTT. Its protein is CASSLGRQAEKLFF. The variable domain in full, completed from reference TRBV11-2 and TRBJ1-4, reads EAGVAQSPRYKIIEKRQSVAFWCNPISGHATLYWYQQILGQGPKLLIQFQNNGVVDDSQLPKDRFSAERLKGVDSTLKIQPAKLEDSAVYLCASSLGRQAEKLFFGSGTQLSVL.

This rearrangement joins TRBV19 to TRBJ1-5, with TRBD1 matching 9 bases. With 4 bases clipped from V and 0 bases from J, the junction kept 4 bases outside the gene matches. The CDR3 loop spans 16 amino acids. Germline V CDR1 and CDR2: LNHDA, SQIVND (reference sequence). CDR3 amino acids: CASSTGTGSSNQPQHF. CDR3 coding DNA: TGTGCCAGTAGTACAGGGACAGGGTCTAGCAATCAGCCCCAGCATTTT.

The chain has TRBV5-1 and TRBJ2-6, with D perhaps matching TRBD2 (6 bases). Germline assignment: CDR1 SGHRS and CDR2 YFSETQ. The CDR3 has 19 residues. Trimming stripped 4 bases from V and 3 bases from J, with 23 bases between. This CDR3 is CASSPRRGTDLGGANVLTF. For the CDR3, the DNA is TGCGCCAGCAGCCCTCGGCGGGGTACGGATTTGGGTGGGGCCAACGTCCTGACTTTC.

The gene calls are TRBV2 and TRBJ1-1, with TRBD1 identical over 7 bases. Per the germline V gene, CDR1 is SNHLY and CDR2 is FYNNEI. The J segment lost 6 bases and the V segment lost 9 bases, leaving 10 bases of the junction unmatched. The CDR3 spans 13 residues. The chain's CDR3 is CASQARGLAEAFF. DNA of the CDR3: TGTGCCAGTCAAGCAAGGGGGCTAGCTGAAGCTTTCTTT.

The chain joins TRBV7-9 to TRBJ2-1; tentative D call: TRBD1 (5 bases). CDR3 length: 13 residues. V was clipped by 7 bases and J by 3 bases, with 10 bases between them. The germline gives CDR1 SEHNR, CDR2 FQNEAQ (reference sequence). CDR3 nucleotides: TGTGCCAGCATTGGGGCTCTCTACAATGAGCAGTTCTTC. It translates to CASIGALYNEQFF.

The rearrangement uses TRBV6-5 and TRBJ2-3, with D unresolved. Trimming pared 6 bases from V and 4 bases from J, leaving 14 bases between. The CDR3 totals 14 residues. Looked up from germline, CDR1 is MNHEY and CDR2 is SVGAGI. The CDR3 DNA sequence: TGTGCCAGCAGCCGGCAAGAGGCCGCAGATACGCAGTATTTT. This sequence encodes CASSRQEAADTQYF.

The V and J genes are TRBV2 and TRBJ2-3; unclear D gene. Trimming stripped 9 bases from V and 2 bases from J, with 6 bases between. CDR3 length: 11 amino acids. Germline assignment: CDR1 SNHLY and CDR2 FYNNEI. The CDR3 nucleotides are TGTGCCAGATCATTCACAGATACGCAGTATTTT. Its protein is CARSFTDTQYF.

The V and J genes are TRBV29-1 and TRBJ2-7; D might be TRBD1 (5 bases). Trimming stripped 4 bases from V and 4 bases from J, with 11 bases between. The CDR3 runs to 12 residues. Germline V gives CDR1 SQVTM, CDR2 ANQGSEA. DNA of the CDR3: TGCAGCGTTGGGCAGGGAAATTACGAGCAGTACTTC. The encoded protein is CSVGQGNYEQYF.

The rearrangement uses TRBV20-1 and TRBJ2-1; a possible D gene is TRBD2 (5 bases). The CDR3 totals 11 residues. Trimming cost V 3 bases and J 15 bases, with 15 bases left between them. From germline, CDR1 is DFQATT and CDR2 SNEGSKA (reference sequence). The CDR3: CSARDSRRSFF. As DNA, the CDR3 is TGCAGTGCTAGGGACTCTAGGAGGTCGTTCTTC.

V and J are TRBV29-1 and TRBJ1-1; D not resolved. The CDR3 is 13 amino acids. The germline CDR1 and CDR2 sequences are SQVTM and ANQGSEA. The V end lost 4 bases, the J end lost 3 bases, and 12 bases lay between the germline ends. CDR3 protein: CSVASGRYTEAFF. CDR3 coding DNA: TGCAGCGTTGCTTCCGGCAGGTACACTGAAGCTTTCTTT. Looking up the rest from reference TRBV29-1 and TRBJ1-1 gives the full variable domain: SAVISQKPSRDICQRGTSLTIQCQVDSQVTMMFWYRQQPGQSLTLIATANQGSEATYESGFVIDKFPISRPNLTFSTLTVSNMSPEDSSIYLCSVASGRYTEAFFGQGTRLTVV.

The genes are TRBV7-2 and TRBJ2-3; 7 bases map to TRBD2. Germline trimming cut 4 bases from V and 3 bases from J; bases unmatched to any gene: 4. Germline V gives CDR1 SGHTA, CDR2 FQGNSA. The length of the CDR3 is 14 residues. The CDR3 DNA follows: TGTGCCAGCAGCTCACGGACTAGGACAGATACGCAGTATTTT. Translating gives CASSSRTRTDTQYF.

V usage is TRBV7-6 and J usage is TRBJ2-1; 12 nucleotides align to TRBD1. Germline CDR1 SGHVS, CDR2 FNYEAQ. The V segment lost 1 base and the J segment 8 bases; nucleotides outside the gene matches: 12. CDR3 length equals 18 residues. The CDR3 loop reads CASSLGRLGDRGLDEQFF. DNA of the CDR3: TGTGCCAGCAGCTTAGGTCGGTTAGGGGACAGGGGGCTGGATGAGCAGTTCTTC.

The DNA for the CDR3 is TGTGCCAGCAGCTCGGGATCGGACAGGATCTACGAGCAGTACTTC. Residues: CASSSGSDRIYEQYF. The chain combines TRBV7-9 with TRBJ2-7, with 7 nucleotides matching TRBD1. V lost 4 bases, J lost 3 bases, and 9 bases stayed unmatched. In germline, CDR1 is SEHNR, CDR2 FQNEAQ (reference sequence). The CDR3 has 15 amino acids.

This clone is a singleton in its sample. The genes are TRBV20-1 and TRBJ2-5; the D is unclear. Trimming pared 5 bases from V and 7 bases from J, leaving 11 bases between. The CDR3 is 11 residues long. Germline V CDR1 and CDR2: DFQATT, SNEGSKA (reference sequence). The CDR3 DNA reads TGCAGTGCTGAGGCGGCAAGGACCCAGTACTTC. Translating it yields CSAEAARTQYF.

The chain carries TRBV4-1 and TRBJ1-2; weak D call: TRBD1 (5 bases). V was cut by 0 bases and J by 3 bases, with 8 bases left in between. Germline V gene sequence: CDR1 MGHRA, CDR2 YSYEKL. This CDR3 comprises 14 residues. The chain's CDR3 is CASSQDGADYGYTF. CDR3 DNA: TGCGCCAGCAGCCAAGATGGGGCAGACTATGGCTACACCTTC.

The V and J genes are TRBV6-2 or TRBV6-3 and TRBJ1-2; unclear D gene. Germline CDR1 is MNHEY and CDR2 is SVGEGT. The CDR3 sequence is 14 residues long. The V end was cut by 0 bases, the J end by 8 bases, with 13 bases between. This chain's CDR3 is CASSYSPGSTGYTF. For the CDR3, the DNA is TGTGCCAGCAGTTACTCGCCGGGATCCACAGGCTACACCTTC.

This clone showed up just once. The rearrangement uses TRBV7-9 and TRBJ1-3, with D hard to call. V lost 7 bases to trimming and J lost 14 bases, with 18 bases between them. Germline-derived CDR1 and CDR2 are SEHNR and FQNEAQ (reference sequence). This CDR3 is built from 12 residues. The CDR3 loop is CASIPLDSVLYF. Here the CDR3 DNA reads TGTGCCAGCATCCCCTTAGATAGCGTCTTATATTTT.

The chain uses TRBV6-4 and TRBJ2-7; 9 bases are shared with TRBD2. The CDR3 covers 19 residues. Germline CDR1 MRHNA, CDR2 SNTAGT. Trimming took 2 bases from V and 4 from J; bases not matched to a gene: 18. As DNA, the CDR3 is TGTGCCAGCAGTGACGGAGCCCCAGCACCCCATCTAGCGGGGTACGAGCAGTACTTC. This translates into CASSDGAPAPHLAGYEQYF.

In DNA, the CDR3 is TGCGCCAGCAGCCCCACGGGACAGTCTCTTAACTATGGCTACACCTTC. Translating gives CASSPTGQSLNYGYTF. The V gene is TRBV5-1, the J gene TRBJ1-2; TRBD1 agrees at 7 bases. Looked up from germline, CDR1 is SGHRS and CDR2 is YFSETQ. The CDR3 has 16 amino acids. Germline trimming cut 4 bases from V and 1 base from J; bases unmatched to any gene: 10.